The TCR beta chain under discussion was sequenced for a study of CD8 T cells in Susac syndrome (dated by TCRdb to between 2018 and 2021). In the study overall: Whether CD8+ T cell activation and differentiation in Susac syndrome was antigen driven was tested using repertoire sequencing. CD8+ T cell repertoire clonality was compared between about a dozen healthy donors, approximately 14 Susac syndrome patients and roughly 15 multiple sclerosis patients. Here is what the overall study found, with its caveats: The number of individuals in the TCR sequencing and HLA analysis was acknowledged as relatively small.

Peripheral blood CD8+ and CD4+ T cells from healthy donors, Susac syndrome patients and multiple sclerosis patients were profiled by high-throughput TCR beta sequencing. Healthy donors were age- and sex-matched controls. Bulk CD8+ and CD4+ T cells were purified magnetically by negative isolation, whereas CD8+ TEMRA cells were enriched by FACS. Blood was drawn into EDTA tubes, processed within 24 hours, and PBMCs were isolated by density gradient centrifugation. PBMCs intended for TCR sequencing were cryopreserved in liquid nitrogen and were subsequently thawed in a 37 degrees C water bath. The sorted or isolated CD4+, CD8+ and CD8+ TEMRA cells had a purity of 90% or higher. RNA was extracted using the RNeasy kit, and about 0.45 to 1 ug of the RNA was reverse transcribed with random hexamers. The immunoSEQ multiplex PCR assay, covering 54 Vbeta and 13 Jbeta segments, was used to amplify TCR beta CDR3 regions. PCR amplification bias was corrected by using a synthetic template baseline for primer optimization and computational correction. The study's processing was this. Reads were annotated to V, D and J genes according to IMGT and were analyzed with immunoSEQ Analyzer, with only productive sequences retained. To calculate clonality, Shannon entropy was normalized by log2 of the number of productive unique sequences and then subtracted from one. For each patient and control, public and private clones were evaluated among the 100 most prevalent clones. Clones were defined as Susac-specific if absent from the healthy and MS cohorts, from 1052 published viral clones and from other ImmuneACCESS disease sequences. The public sequencing data were trimmed at Q25 with fastp and processed into clonotypes with MiXCR by TCRdb, which kept only in-frame beta chains. Every entry covers one CDR3 protein and lists the most common genes and DNA from its rows. The V and J calls and clone size are TCRdb's, not the authors'. Across this sample there are tens of thousands of distinct CDR3 sequences, with 93% seen only once. About 0.55% of the sample belongs to the ten largest clones.

There are 14 amino acids in the CDR3, from cysteine to phenylalanine inclusive. The entry retains the CDR3 DNA only, 42 bases that are in frame from base 1. The germline V gene specifies SQVTM as CDR1 and ANQGSEA as CDR2. V lost 7 bases and J lost 3 bases; the stretch between them is 15 bases long. About this clonotype: Its antigen target is currently unknown. Per-nucleotide qualities are absent, and no much larger clonotype sits a single base away.

The receptor was derived from a human donor in good health. The chain joins TRBV29-1 to TRBJ1-4, with a weak D call of TRBD1 (5 bases match). Sequencing used CD8+ T cells from PBMCs. At the DNA level, the sequence is TGCAGCGCCTACCCCCGGGACTCTAATGAAAAACTGTTTTTT. This yields the protein CSAYPRDSNEKLFF.